This record covers a single T cell receptor (beta chain). Here immunoSEQ multiplex PCR was the method, and the copy in TCRdb shows in-frame clones only, minus some. This sample has 500,000 to 850,000 clones; approximately 87% occur once, and the top ten carry 0.0094%. Per the germline V gene, CDR1 is SGHTA and CDR2 is FQGNSA. CDR3 length: 19 amino acids. The J segment lost 0 bases and the V segment lost 4 bases, leaving 9 bases of the junction unmatched. This record comes from a study of shared T cell receptors in the human thymus. These same records also appear under a second study, on human thymus T cells. In that study: Healthy Finnish infants undergoing corrective surgery for congenital heart defects were used as donors. Resected material from corrective heart surgery provided the thymus tissue analysed. Both thymic and peripheral blood repertoires showed apparently biased V and J usage. Reports from related research described highly overlapping thymic repertoires among unrelated individuals.

The rearrangement joins TRBV7-2 to TRBJ2-7, with 16 bases fitting TRBD2. The clonotype originates from a boy in the first two years of life with a congenital heart defect. The sequencing input was thymocytes. The CDR3 spells CASSYGTSGRAGSSYEQYF. The CDR3 nucleotides are TGTGCCAGCAGCTACGGGACTAGCGGGAGGGCCGGGAGCTCCTACGAGCAGTACTTC.